This T cell receptor (beta chain) was identified in a study of Ad26.COV2.S vaccination and SARS-CoV-2 variants. There are 13 residues in the CDR3. Looked up from germline, CDR1 is MRHNA and CDR2 is SNTAGT. Trimming cost V 9 bases and J 7 bases, with 16 bases left between them. This sample's treatment: some 20 received Ad26.COV2.S at low or high dose, single or two shots; 5 received placebo; per-sample allocation not given. Sample collection was performed on day 63 after the first vaccine or placebo injection. Method: immunoSEQ multiplex PCR; TCRdb's copy keeps in-frame clones and lacks some. The sample records 300,000 to 350,000 clones, 85% to 90% being singletons. This clone has a handful of counts.

The receptor comes from a person aged 18-65 years who received the Ad26.COV2.S COVID-19 vaccine or a placebo. The material sequenced was peripheral blood, taken in a trial of Ad26.COV2.S vaccine versus placebo. This rearrangement joins TRBV6-4 to TRBJ1-5; possibly TRBD1 for D (5 bases). CDR3 sequence: CASSPTVAQPQHF. The DNA of the CDR3 is TGTGCCAGTTCACCGACAGTGGCACAGCCCCAGCATTTT.